What follows is one T cell receptor (beta chain) and its context. These data belong to a study of T cell changes during pregnancy in multiple sclerosis. Here immunoSEQ multiplex PCR was the method, and the copy in TCRdb shows in-frame clones only, minus some. The table has roughly 39,000 clones, 91% seen once; the top ten hold about 12%. Per the germline V gene, CDR1 is MNHEY and CDR2 is SMNVEV (reference sequence). The CDR3 runs 16 residues. The V gene end was trimmed by 5 bases and the J gene end by 10 bases; junction bases not matched to a gene: 16. The TCR comes from a female donor with multiple sclerosis, enrolled in a pregnancy study. The J gene is TRBJ2-5, the V gene TRBV27, with 10 bases aligning to TRBD1. The source was CD8+ T cells from peripheral blood mononuclear cells, collected after pregnancy. CDR3: CASSPGTGAIRVDQYF. CDR3 sequence (DNA): TGTGCCAGCAGTCCAGGGACAGGGGCTATCAGGGTCGACCAGTACTTC.